The next 29 T cell receptor beta chains were all read from a single sample in a study of brain T cells in children with intractable seizures. Surgery cases with the highest brain T cell transcript signatures were chosen for sequencing. Assay: immunoSEQ multiplex PCR; the TCRdb copy retains only in-frame clones and omits some. The sample has 4,000 to 6,000 clones; under 95% are singletons. This sample comprised resected brain tissue, obtained at surgery. Receptors originate from a boy under three years old with focal cortical dysplasia and intractable seizures.

The chain recombines TRBV28 with TRBJ2-4; D call uncertain. This CDR3 spans 17 amino acids. Germline loops: CDR1 MDHEN, CDR2 SYDVKM. Between the trimmed V and J ends, which lost 2 bases and 0 bases, there was a span of 14 bases. This CDR3 reads CASSLLPDRLAKNIQYF. CDR3 nucleotide sequence: TGTGCCAGCAGTTTACTCCCGGATAGATTAGCCAAAAACATTCAGTACTTC.

The rearrangement joins TRBV27 to TRBJ1-2; D is perhaps TRBD1 (6 bases). The length of the CDR3 is 14 residues. Germline values: CDR1 MNHEY, CDR2 SMNVEV (reference sequence). The V and J ends lost 5 bases and 0 bases respectively, with 10 bases between them. CDR3 residues: CASSPGVPNYGYTF. The CDR3 DNA reads TGTGCCAGCAGTCCAGGGGTTCCTAACTATGGCTACACCTTC.

The chain has TRBV6-5 and TRBJ1-5; possibly TRBD1 for D (5 bases). The germline V gene has CDR1 MNHEY and CDR2 SVGAGI. This CDR3 has 14 amino acids. The V and J ends lost 10 bases and 3 bases respectively, with 16 bases between them. In DNA, the CDR3 is TGTGCCAACCTACTCAGGGCAAACAATCAGCCCCAGCATTTT. Protein product: CANLLRANNQPQHF.

This chain links TRBV18 with TRBJ2-3; 8 bases are a match to TRBD2. Germline assignment: CDR1 KGHSH and CDR2 LQKENI. V dropped 3 bases and J dropped 3; count of bases not matched to a gene: 8. The CDR3 is 16 amino acids. The CDR3: CASSPRLASGTDTQYF. The CDR3 DNA sequence: TGTGCCAGCTCACCTAGACTAGCGTCAGGTACAGATACGCAGTATTTT.

This chain links TRBV3-1 (or the pseudogene TRBV3-2) with TRBJ1-2, with a weak D call TRBD1 (5 bases). The V gene lost 4 bases and the J gene lost 6 bases, with 18 bases spanning the gap. The CDR3 runs 15 residues. Germline CDR1 reads LGHDT; CDR2 reads YNNKEL (reference sequence). The CDR3, as DNA: TGTGCCAGCAGCCCCAATCCTCCAGGGCGGGATGGCTACACCTTC. This gives the protein CASSPNPPGRDGYTF.

V gene TRBV3-1 (or the pseudogene TRBV3-2) combines with J gene TRBJ2-1; D might be TRBD1 or TRBD2, each matching 5 bases. The germline V gene encodes CDR1 LGHDT and CDR2 YNNKEL (reference sequence). The V and J ends lost 1 base and 5 bases respectively, with 6 bases between them. CDR3 length: 13 amino acids. The CDR3 region is CASSQVGDNEQFF. CDR3 nucleotides: TGTGCCAGCAGCCAAGTGGGGGACAATGAGCAGTTCTTC.

The gene calls are TRBV6-1 and TRBJ1-5; no firm D call. CDR1 is MNHNS and CDR2 is SASEGT in the germline V gene. The CDR3 length is 17 residues. The V gene lost 1 base and the J gene lost 3 bases, with 16 bases spanning the gap. CDR3 sequence: CASSEVTPRRSNQPQHF. Written as DNA, the CDR3 is TGTGCCAGCAGTGAAGTTACGCCGCGAAGGTCCAATCAGCCCCAGCATTTT.

This chain joins TRBV27 and TRBJ2-5; 11 positions agree with TRBD2. Germline loops: CDR1 MNHEY, CDR2 SMNVEV (reference sequence). This CDR3 has 14 residues. V was pared by 6 bases and J by 5 bases, with 5 bases of the junction left unmatched. The CDR3 reads CASSLAGGFETQYF. The DNA for the CDR3 is TGTGCCAGCAGCCTAGCGGGGGGTTTTGAGACCCAGTACTTC.

The chain joins TRBV19 to TRBJ2-1, with D possibly TRBD1 on 5 matching bases. The CDR3 spans 17 residues. Germline V CDR1 and CDR2: LNHDA, SQIVND (reference sequence). The V end lost 8 bases, the J end lost 0 bases, and 20 bases lay between the germline ends. The CDR3 nucleotides read TGTGCCAGTGTTGAAGGGGATCTCTCCAACTCCTACAATGAGCAGTTCTTC. As protein: CASVEGDLSNSYNEQFF.

The chain combines TRBV12-3 or TRBV12-4 with TRBJ2-5; no definite D call. CDR3 length equals 13 residues. Deletions cut 2 bases from V and 4 bases from J, with 8 bases between. CDR3 loop: CASSLRLLETQYF. The CDR3 DNA reads TGTGCCAGCAGTTTAAGACTTTTAGAGACCCAGTACTTC.

The V and J genes are TRBV5-1 and TRBJ2-7; 12 positions agree with TRBD2. CDR1 SGHRS and CDR2 YFSETQ come from the germline V gene. V lost 3 bases to trimming and J lost 2 bases; unmatched junction nucleotides: 6. This CDR3 is built from 16 residues. The CDR3 DNA reads as TGCGCCAGCAGCTGGGCCCTAGCGGGGGGGACCTACGAGCAGTACTTC. Translating it yields CASSWALAGGTYEQYF. The variable domain in full, with the rest retrieved from reference TRBV5-1 and TRBJ2-7, is KAGVTQTPRYLIKTRGQQVTLSCSPISGHRSVSWYQQTPGQGLQFLFEYFSETQRNKGNFPGRFSGRQFSNSRSEMNVSTLELGDSALYLCASSWALAGGTYEQYFGPGTRLTVT.

This rearrangement joins TRBV15 to TRBJ2-7, with 11 bases aligning to TRBD2. Per the germline V gene, CDR1 is LNHNV and CDR2 is YYDKDF (reference sequence). Unmatched junction bases numbered 12, after V lost 5 bases and J lost 3 bases. CDR3 length: 17 residues. The CDR3 coding sequence is TGTGCCACCAGCGGACCCTTGACTAGCGGGGCAGACTACGAGCAGTACTTC. Protein product: CATSGPLTSGADYEQYF.

The CDR3 DNA reads as TGTGCCATCAGTGATCTTGTCTATGGCTACACCTTC. It translates to CAISDLVYGYTF. The gene calls are TRBV10-3 and TRBJ1-2; D unresolved. The CDR3 contains 12 residues. Trimming removed 3 bases at V and 4 bases at J, with 6 bases between. CDR1 and CDR2 (germline): ENHRY, SYGVKD.

The J gene is TRBJ2-3, the V gene TRBV19; TRBD2 might be the D (7 bases). CDR3 size: 17 residues. Between the trimmed V and J ends, which lost 3 bases and 1 base, there was a span of 17 bases. The germline gives CDR1 LNHDA, CDR2 SQIVND (reference sequence). CDR3 sequence (DNA): TGTGCCAGTAGTATGAGTAGAACGGGGGGCCGCACAGATACGCAGTATTTT. Translating gives CASSMSRTGGRTDTQYF.

The chain employs TRBV21-1 and TRBJ2-2; the D call TRBD1 from the table was never checked on the DNA. TRBV21-1 is flagged as a pseudogene. The CDR3 is 16 amino acids. CDR3 loop: CASSKYWSGQAGELFF. The CDR3 DNA reads TGTGCCAGCAGCAAATATTGGAGCGGACAGGCCGGGGAGCTGTTTTTT.

The chain joins TRBV6-1 to TRBJ2-3; TRBD2 matches 8 bases. From germline, CDR1 is MNHNS and CDR2 SASEGT. The trim removed 2 bases at V and 1 base at J, leaving 11 bases unmatched. The CDR3 is 18 amino acids. The CDR3 region has the DNA TGTGCCAGCAGTGAAAACCCCGGGACTAGACGGGGCACAGATACGCAGTATTTT. Translated, it gives CASSENPGTRRGTDTQYF.

This chain connects TRBV5-1 to TRBJ1-5, with a tentative D call TRBD1 (5 bases). The CDR3 length is 14 residues. Germline loops: CDR1 SGHRS, CDR2 YFSETQ. V gave up 0 bases and J gave up 7 bases, with 11 bases separating them. The CDR3 loop reads CASSLGGVGQPQHF. In nucleotides, the CDR3 is TGCGCCAGCAGCTTGGGAGGGGTGGGGCAGCCCCAGCATTTT. Looking up the rest from reference TRBV5-1 and TRBJ1-5 gives the full variable domain: KAGVTQTPRYLIKTRGQQVTLSCSPISGHRSVSWYQQTPGQGLQFLFEYFSETQRNKGNFPGRFSGRQFSNSRSEMNVSTLELGDSALYLCASSLGGVGQPQHFGDGTRLSIL.

This chain connects TRBV7-9 to TRBJ1-1; D not resolved. Trimming stripped 2 bases from V and 1 base from J, with 8 bases between. In germline, CDR1 is SEHNR, CDR2 FQNEAQ (reference sequence). This CDR3 region has 14 residues. The CDR3: CASSLFAENTEAFF. For the CDR3, the DNA is TGTGCCAGCAGCTTATTTGCCGAGAACACTGAAGCTTTCTTT. Together with reference TRBV7-9 and TRBJ1-1, the CDR3 gives the full variable domain: DTGVSQNPRHKITKRGQNVTFRCDPISEHNRLYWYRQTLGQGPEFLTYFQNEAQLEKSRLLSDRFSAERPKGSFSTLEIQRTEQGDSAMYLCASSLFAENTEAFFGQGTRLTVV.

The chain combines TRBV19 with TRBJ1-4, with D perhaps matching TRBD1 (5 bases). With 6 bases removed from V and 4 bases from J, the gap between germline ends came to 24 bases. Germline V gene lookup returns CDR1 LNHDA and CDR2 SQIVND (reference sequence). The CDR3 is 18 residues long. The CDR3 sequence is CASSNNGRTRGSNEKLFF. In DNA form, the CDR3 reads TGTGCCAGTAGCAACAATGGGAGGACACGCGGGAGTAATGAAAAACTGTTTTTT.

V usage is TRBV6-1 and J usage is TRBJ1-1; D ambiguous. The V end was cut by 2 bases, the J end by 1 base, with 8 bases between. This CDR3 comprises 14 residues. Germline V gene sequence: CDR1 MNHNS, CDR2 SASEGT. CDR3 residues: CASSESGGNTEAFF. CDR3 nucleotide sequence: TGTGCCAGCAGTGAATCAGGCGGGAACACTGAAGCTTTCTTT.

This clone has a handful of counts. V gene TRBV7-9 combines with J gene TRBJ2-7; 8 positions match TRBD1. This CDR3 region has 16 residues. CDR1 is SEHNR, CDR2 FQNEAQ, per germline (reference sequence). The junction had 10 bases not matched to a gene; V was cut back by 3 bases and J by 3 bases. In nucleotides, the CDR3 is TGTGCCAGCAGCTTTGCAGGGGGCTGGTCCGGCTACGAGCAGTACTTC. Translating gives CASSFAGGWSGYEQYF. The full variable domain, in which reference TRBV7-9 and TRBJ2-7 provide the parts outside the CDR3, is DTGVSQNPRHKITKRGQNVTFRCDPISEHNRLYWYRQTLGQGPEFLTYFQNEAQLEKSRLLSDRFSAERPKGSFSTLEIQRTEQGDSAMYLCASSFAGGWSGYEQYFGPGTRLTVT.

V gene TRBV19 combines with J gene TRBJ1-5; possible D gene TRBD1, 6 bases. V lost 5 bases and J 1 base, leaving 15 bases between the germline ends. This CDR3 contains 16 residues. From germline, CDR1 is LNHDA and CDR2 SQIVND (reference sequence). The CDR3 DNA sequence: TGTGCCAGTAGTCCGAATGGGGGGGCGAGCAATCAGCCCCAGCATTTT. Its translation is CASSPNGGASNQPQHF.

The chain carries TRBV4-3 and TRBJ1-4; no definite D call. V was shortened by 1 base and J by 3 bases, with 12 bases between the two germline ends. CDR1 LGHNA and CDR2 YSLEER come from the germline V gene. This CDR3 region has 16 residues. The CDR3 region has the DNA TGCGCCAGCAGCCAAGTGGTGGCGTGGGCTAATGAAAAACTGTTTTTT. Amino acids: CASSQVVAWANEKLFF.

The rearrangement joins TRBV9 to TRBJ1-2; 9 bases map to TRBD1. The CDR3 extends over 14 amino acids. The germline V gene encodes CDR1 SGDLS and CDR2 YYNGEE. The V segment lost 4 bases and the J segment 4 bases; nucleotides outside the gene matches: 5. The CDR3 nucleotides are TGTGCCAGCAGCACCCAGACAGGGGGCTATGGCTACACCTTC. Translated: CASSTQTGGYGYTF.

The chain has TRBV15 and TRBJ2-1; D not certain. The ends were cut back, 1 base at V and 7 bases at J, with 5 bases in the middle. Germline CDR1 and CDR2: LNHNV and YYDKDF (reference sequence). This CDR3 is 12 amino acids long. The CDR3 loop is CATSRGWNEQFF. The CDR3 bases are TGTGCCACCAGCAGAGGGTGGAATGAGCAGTTCTTC.

The rearrangement links TRBV19 to TRBJ2-1; TRBD2 matches at 12 bases. The germline gives CDR1 LNHDA, CDR2 SQIVND (reference sequence). Germline trimming cut 3 bases from V and 0 bases from J; bases unmatched to any gene: 15. This CDR3 has 21 residues. CDR3 residues: CASSISGLAGGYYPSYNEQFF. Here the CDR3 DNA reads TGTGCCAGTAGTATCAGCGGGCTAGCGGGAGGGTACTACCCCTCCTACAATGAGCAGTTCTTC.

The rearrangement joins TRBV19 to TRBJ2-3; the match to TRBD2 covers 8 bases. The germline V gene encodes CDR1 LNHDA and CDR2 SQIVND (reference sequence). V dropped 2 bases and J dropped 5; count of bases not matched to a gene: 6. The CDR3 contains 15 residues. In DNA form, the CDR3 reads TGTGCCAGTAGTATACAGACTAGCGATGGAGATACGCAGTATTTT. Its protein product is CASSIQTSDGDTQYF.

The rearrangement uses TRBV25-1 and TRBJ2-5; either TRBD1 or TRBD2 may supply D (6 bases each). In germline, CDR1 is MGHDK, CDR2 SYGVNS. The V gene lost 5 bases and the J gene lost 6 bases, with 25 bases spanning the gap. The CDR3 is 17 residues long. The CDR3 sequence: CASSPSYPTQGGKTQYF. As DNA, the CDR3 is TGTGCCAGCAGTCCCTCGTACCCCACACAGGGAGGAAAGACCCAGTACTTC.

This sequence joins TRBV3-1 (or the pseudogene TRBV3-2) and TRBJ2-3, with TRBD2 as a possible D gene (5 bases). CDR3 length: 14 amino acids. Deletions cut 3 bases from V and 3 bases from J, with 10 bases between. Germline V gene sequence: CDR1 LGHDT, CDR2 YNNKEL (reference sequence). In DNA form, the CDR3 reads TGTGCCAGCAGCCAGGCTAGCTTGACAGATACGCAGTATTTT. Encoded protein: CASSQASLTDTQYF.